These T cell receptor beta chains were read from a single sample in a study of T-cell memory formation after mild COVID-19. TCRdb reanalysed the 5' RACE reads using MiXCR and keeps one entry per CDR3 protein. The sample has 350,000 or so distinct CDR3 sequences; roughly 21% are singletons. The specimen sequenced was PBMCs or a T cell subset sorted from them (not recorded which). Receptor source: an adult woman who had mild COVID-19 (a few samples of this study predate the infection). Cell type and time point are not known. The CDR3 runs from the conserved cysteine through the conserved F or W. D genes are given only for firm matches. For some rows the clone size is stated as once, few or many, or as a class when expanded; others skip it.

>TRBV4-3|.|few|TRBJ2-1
TGCGCCAGCAGCCAAGAGTGGCTAGGCTCCTACAATGAGCAGTTCTTC
CASSQEWLGSYNEQFF
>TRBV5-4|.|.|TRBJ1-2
TGTGCCAGCAGCCCGGGAGGGGGGGCTACTAACTATGGCTACACCTTC
CASSPGGGATNYGYTF
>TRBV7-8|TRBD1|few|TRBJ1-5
TGTGCCAGCAGCTTCCGGGACAGGGGTGCGGGGCAGCCCCAGCATTTT
CASSFRDRGAGQPQHF
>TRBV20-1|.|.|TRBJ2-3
TGCAGTGCTCCCGGTACTAGCACAGATACGCAGTATTTT
CSAPGTSTDTQYF
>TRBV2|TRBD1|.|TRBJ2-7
TGTGCCAGCAGTGAGGGGACAGGGGGCGGCAAGCAGTACTTC
CASSEGTGGGKQYF
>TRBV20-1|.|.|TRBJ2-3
TGCAGTGCTAGAGATCGGGTTTTGAGCACAGATACGCAGTATTTT
CSARDRVLSTDTQYF
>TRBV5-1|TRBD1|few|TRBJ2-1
TGCGCCAGCAGCTTGGACAGGGGAAGATTTGAGCAGTTCTTC
CASSLDRGRFEQFF
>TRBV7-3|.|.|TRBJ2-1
TGTGCCAGCAGTCCCACAGCCGGGTCTTACAATGAGCAGTTCTTC
CASSPTAGSYNEQFF
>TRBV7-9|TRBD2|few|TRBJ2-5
TGTGCCAGCAGCTCAATTTTAGCGGGGATGGGAGAGACCCAGTACTTC
CASSSILAGMGETQYF
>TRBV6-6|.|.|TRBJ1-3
TGTGCCAGCAGTTATCGGACGGACTCTGGAAACACCATATATTTT
CASSYRTDSGNTIYF
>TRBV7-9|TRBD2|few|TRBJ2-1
TGTGCCAGCAGCCTCGGGACTAGGACTGAGCAGTTCTTC
CASSLGTRTEQFF
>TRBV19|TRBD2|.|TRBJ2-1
TGTGCCAGTTCTCCTATAGCGGGAGGGGGGGTGAATGAGCAGTTCTTC
CASSPIAGGGVNEQFF
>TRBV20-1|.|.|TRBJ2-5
TGCAGTGCTAGACCTTACGGGCCTCAAGAGACCCAGTACTTC
CSARPYGPQETQYF
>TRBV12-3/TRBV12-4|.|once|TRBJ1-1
TGTGCCAGCAGTTTATTCTCAGGGTTGTTCACTGAAGCTTTCTTT
CASSLFSGLFTEAFF
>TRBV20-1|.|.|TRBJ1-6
TGCAGTGCTAGACCAGGCCTGAGCTCCTATAATTCACCCCTCCACTTT
CSARPGLSSYNSPLHF
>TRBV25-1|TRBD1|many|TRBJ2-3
TGTGCCAGCAGTACAGGGGCAGACACAGATACGCAGTATTTT
CASSTGADTDTQYF
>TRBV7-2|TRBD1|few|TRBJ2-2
TGTGCCAGCAGGAGGACAGGGGGCCCCGGGGAGCTGTTTTTT
CASRRTGGPGELFF
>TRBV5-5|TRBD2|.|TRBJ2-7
TGTGCCAGCAGCTTGGCAGCGGGATCGGGATACGAGCAGTACTTC
CASSLAAGSGYEQYF
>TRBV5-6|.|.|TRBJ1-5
TGTGCCAGCAGCTACGGGGTGATGTTAAATCAGCCCCAGCATTTT
CASSYGVMLNQPQHF
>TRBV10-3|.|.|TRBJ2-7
TGTGCCATCAGTGATCCACCTCGGGATCCCTACGAGCAGTACTTC
CAISDPPRDPYEQYF
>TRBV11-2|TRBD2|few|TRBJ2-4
TGTGCCAGCAGCACCATCGGGACTAGTATCAAAAACATTCAGTACTTC
CASSTIGTSIKNIQYF
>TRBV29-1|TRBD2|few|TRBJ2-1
TGCAGCGTTGAAGATCCCGATCAGGGGACTAGCGGCAATGAGCAGTTCTTC
CSVEDPDQGTSGNEQFF
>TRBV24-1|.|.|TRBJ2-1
TGTGCCACCAGTGTGGGGCTTGAGCAGTTCTTC
CATSVGLEQFF
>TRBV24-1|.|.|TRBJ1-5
TGTGCCACCAGTGACCCCGGGACATCCTTGGGGAGCAATCAGCCCCAGCATTTT
CATSDPGTSLGSNQPQHF